This TCR beta chain derives from a study of blood T cell repertoires in COVID-19. In the original processing: The authors estimated nucleated cell counts from reference gene primer amplification. The repertoire was sequenced with immunoSEQ multiplex PCR; TCRdb's copy has only in-frame clones and lacks some. D and trimming come from the DNA, and the V and J calls and clone size come from that table. The sample shows around 130,000 clones, less than 90% of them seen only once. This CDR3 region has 14 residues. V shed 7 bases and J 7 bases; nucleotides not matched to a gene: 12. The germline V gene has CDR1 MDHEN and CDR2 SYDVKM. Participants came from 20 to 25 US areas, aged roughly 18 to 95 years. Participants' reported clinical history set cohort assignment. Donors in Cohort 3 counted as recovered after two negative PCRs, clearance, or symptom resolution.

The receptor's source is a man younger than 45 who had recovered from COVID-19. The chain combines TRBV28 with TRBJ2-5; 7 bases are a match to TRBD1. The specimen sequenced was PBMCs or T cells enriched from blood (not recorded which). This CDR3 reads CASTKGNRGGTQYF. The CDR3 DNA follows: TGTGCCAGCACCAAAGGGAACAGGGGCGGGACCCAGTACTTC.